A selection of T cell receptor beta chains follows, all from one sample in a study of shared clonotypes between healthy human individuals. Only in-frame clones appear in the TCRdb table, and some are missing; sequencing was by immunoSEQ multiplex PCR. The top ten hold about 1.1% of the sample, which has some 2,000,000 clones, about 95% seen once. The sequenced material came from naive CD8+ T cells sorted from blood. Receptor source: a man younger than 30 in good health. The CDR3 runs from the conserved cysteine through the conserved F or W. D genes are given only for firm matches.

D: TRBD1
V: TRBV7-2
CDR3: CASSSDRQGFNEQFF

D: -
V: TRBV15
CDR3: CATSRPEGNTEAFF

D: -
V: TRBV7-9
CDR3: CASRPGTGNEKLFF

D: -
V: TRBV10-1
CDR3: CASSEGMVGQEGTYEQYF

D: -
V: TRBV6-1
CDR3: CASSHRLESYEQYF

D: -
V: TRBV27
CDR3: CASSLSVGDKVGEQYF

D: -
V: TRBV30
CDR3: CAWTITHGWGTTDTQYF

D: -
V: TRBV15
CDR3: CATSRAGPTSPLHF

D: -
V: TRBV12-5
CDR3: CASGLVTGFNQPQHF

D: -
V: TRBV7-2
CDR3: CASSSSPAGWEGTDTQYF

D: -
V: TRBV13
CDR3: CASSLGRSDEQYF

D: TRBD1
V: TRBV5-1
CDR3: CASSLPGGQSTGELFF

D: -
V: TRBV11-3
CDR3: CASSLGDTSTDTQYF

D: TRBD1
V: TRBV27
CDR3: CASSYGTGGYEQYF

D: TRBD2
V: TRBV15
CDR3: CATSPELAVANTGELFF

D: -
V: TRBV9
CDR3: CASSPPVSQETQYF

D: -
V: TRBV7-9
CDR3: CASSLGLFYGYTF

D: TRBD1
V: TRBV11-3
CDR3: CASSLVPLTGADQPQHF

D: -
V: TRBV28
CDR3: CASSFQVASLNTQYF

D: -
V: TRBV10-3
CDR3: CAISDWDSPGEQYF

D: TRBD2
V: TRBV5-1
CDR3: CASSSGLASYEQYF

D: TRBD1
V: TRBV15
CDR3: CATSRSRDREAFF

D: -
V: TRBV9
CDR3: CASSGGTPSGANVLTF